The 27 T cell receptor beta chains listed next were all sequenced from one sample in a study of CD8 T cells in ankylosing spondylitis. TCRdb called the 5' RACE reads again in MiXCR, with one record for every CDR3 protein. The table records about 310,000 distinct CDR3 sequences, roughly 20% of them present only once. Sequenced sample: blood, either unsorted or a sorted T cell fraction (not recorded which). These receptors were obtained from a female donor with ankylosing spondylitis or in good health (not recorded which).

The chain joins TRBV21-1 to TRBJ2-1; the table assigns TRBD2, which was not confirmed against the DNA. TRBV21-1 is assigned pseudogene status. The CDR3 extends over 16 amino acids. CDR3 coding DNA: TGTGCCAGCAGCCGTCGGGGGGGCCCTACCTACAATGAGCAGTTCTTC. The encoded protein is CASSRRGGPTYNEQFF.

The CDR3, as DNA: TGCAGTGCTATACGACCGCAAGAGACCCAGTACTTC. Its translation: CSAIRPQETQYF. V gene TRBV20-1 combines with J gene TRBJ2-5; no firm D call. The CDR3 extends over 12 amino acids. Germline CDR1 reads DFQATT; CDR2 reads SNEGSKA (reference sequence). Trimming removed 4 bases from V and 2 bases from J, with 8 bases in between.

The chain uses TRBV10-3 and TRBJ2-5; D is ambiguous. The germline CDR1 and CDR2 sequences are ENHRY and SYGVKD. The CDR3 totals 14 residues. V lost 4 bases, J lost 1 base, and 10 bases lay in between. The CDR3 loop is CAISVGQAQETQYF. CDR3 nucleotides: TGTGCCATCAGTGTAGGGCAGGCCCAAGAGACCCAGTACTTC.

J is TRBJ1-5 and V is TRBV12-3 or TRBV12-4, with no clear D. V lost 4 bases and J lost 3, with 10 bases in between. The CDR3 contains 14 residues. CDR3 DNA: TGTGCCAGCAGTTCCGGGATACCCAATCAGCCCCAGCATTTT. It codes for CASSSGIPNQPQHF.

This clonotype was counted many times. The chain uses TRBV18 and TRBJ2-1; D possibly corresponds to TRBD1 (5 bases). Germline CDR1 reads KGHSH; CDR2 reads LQKENI. The CDR3 runs to 15 residues. Trimming pared 8 bases from V and 0 bases from J, leaving 14 bases between. The DNA of the CDR3 is TGTGCCAGCAGCCCTACAGGAAGCTCCTACAATGAGCAGTTCTTC. It is translated as CASSPTGSSYNEQFF.

Here the CDR3 reads CASSLHPGQDKGDEQYF. In DNA form, the CDR3 reads TGTGCCAGCAGCCTACACCCTGGACAGGACAAGGGGGACGAGCAGTACTTC. V usage is TRBV6-1 and J usage is TRBJ2-7; 7 positions agree with TRBD1. Germline CDR1 MNHNS, CDR2 SASEGT. CDR3 length equals 17 residues. The junction had 19 bases not matched to a gene; V was cut back by 6 bases and J by 5 bases.

The genes are TRBV27 and TRBJ2-2; a possible D gene is TRBD2 (6 bases). V lost 6 bases and J lost 7, with 9 bases in between. In germline, CDR1 is MNHEY, CDR2 SMNVEV (reference sequence). This CDR3 region has 12 residues. CDR3 amino acids: CASREGRGELFF. CDR3 coding DNA: TGTGCCAGCAGGGAGGGGCGCGGGGAGCTGTTTTTT.

The chain combines TRBV20-1 with TRBJ2-5, with 14 bases that match TRBD2. V lost 5 bases, J lost 5 bases, and 10 bases stayed unmatched. The CDR3 has 16 amino acids. The V gene's germline CDR1 is DFQATT and CDR2 SNEGSKA (reference sequence). As DNA, the CDR3 is TGCAGTGCTTTCCCGGGACTAGCGGGAGTCGGGGAGACCCAGTACTTC. This gives the protein CSAFPGLAGVGETQYF.

The rearrangement uses TRBV6-5 and TRBJ1-3; unclear D gene. This CDR3 is 11 amino acids long. Trimming cost V 6 bases and J 6 bases, with 6 bases left between them. From germline, CDR1 is MNHEY and CDR2 SVGAGI. In DNA, the CDR3 is TGTGCCAGCAGACTGAAAAACACCATATATTTT. Encoded protein: CASRLKNTIYF.

The table lists this clonotype with a few counts. The rearrangement uses TRBV6-1 and TRBJ1-1; TRBD1 is a possible D gene (5 bases). This CDR3 comprises 13 residues. Trimming took off 7 bases at V and 4 bases at J, with 13 bases between the two ends. CDR1 is MNHNS and CDR2 is SASEGT in the germline V gene. The CDR3 spells CASTQGGGTEAFF. In DNA form, the CDR3 reads TGTGCCAGCACCCAGGGTGGCGGCACTGAAGCTTTCTTT.

The chain carries TRBV5-1 and TRBJ2-5; 8 bases are a match to TRBD1. This CDR3 is built from 13 residues. Germline CDR1 and CDR2: SGHRS and YFSETQ. With V trimmed by 3 bases and J by 5 bases, 3 bases remained unmatched. The CDR3 protein is CASSSDRVETQYF. DNA for the CDR3: TGCGCCAGCAGCTCGGACAGGGTCGAGACCCAGTACTTC.

The chain recombines TRBV27 with TRBJ2-7; D might be TRBD2 (7 bases). The V and J ends lost 3 bases and 6 bases respectively, with 9 bases between them. Germline-derived CDR1 and CDR2 are MNHEY and SMNVEV (reference sequence). CDR3 length: 12 residues. Here the CDR3 reads CASSLRGGEQYF. The CDR3, as DNA: TGTGCCAGCAGTTTGAGGGGGGGCGAGCAGTACTTC.

The chain uses TRBV6-5 and TRBJ2-5, with D perhaps matching TRBD1 or TRBD2 (7 bases each). V lost 2 bases and J 4 bases, leaving 14 bases between the germline ends. The CDR3 totals 15 residues. Looked up from germline, CDR1 is MNHEY and CDR2 is SVGAGI. CDR3 in amino acids: CASSYSSGGGETQYF. CDR3 sequence (DNA): TGTGCCAGCAGTTACAGCTCAGGGGGGGGAGAGACCCAGTACTTC.

The chain has TRBV15 and TRBJ2-7, with 8 bases that match TRBD2. The trim removed 5 bases at V and 5 bases at J, leaving 11 bases unmatched. CDR3 length: 15 amino acids. CDR1 is LNHNV, CDR2 YYDKDF, per germline (reference sequence). The CDR3 sequence: CATSREGGLWNEQYF. The DNA of the CDR3 is TGTGCCACCAGCCGGGAGGGGGGATTATGGAACGAGCAGTACTTC.

This clonotype was seen a few times. The V call is TRBV12-3 or TRBV12-4, the J call TRBJ2-3; no clear D gene. V lost 8 bases and J 6 bases, leaving 12 bases between the germline ends. The CDR3 loop spans 12 amino acids. The CDR3 DNA reads as TGTGCCAGCCGCACTTCCCGGGATACGCAGTATTTT. It codes for CASRTSRDTQYF.

This rearrangement joins TRBV28 to TRBJ2-5; perhaps TRBD2 as D (6 bases). Germline values: CDR1 MDHEN, CDR2 SYDVKM. Trimming removed 6 bases at V and 5 bases at J, with 28 bases between. The CDR3 spans 18 residues. The CDR3 loop is CASRPHGGSGFTTETQYF. CDR3 DNA: TGTGCCAGCAGGCCCCATGGGGGTAGCGGATTTACCACGGAGACCCAGTACTTC.

This clonotype appeared a few times. The V gene is TRBV18, the J gene TRBJ1-1, with D unclear. The CDR3 has 11 residues. Germline lookup yields CDR1 KGHSH and CDR2 LQKENI. The ends were cut back, 5 bases at V and 4 bases at J, with 5 bases in the middle. The CDR3 nucleotides read TGTGCCAGCTCATCCGGCACTGAAGCTTTCTTT. Encoded protein: CASSSGTEAFF.

CDR3 protein: CASSFRTGYPYEQYF. The CDR3 DNA reads TGTGCCAGCAGTTTCAGGACAGGGTATCCCTACGAGCAGTACTTC. V gene TRBV27 combines with J gene TRBJ2-7; 8 bases fit TRBD1. V shed 3 bases, J shed 2 bases, and the junction held 6 bases outside the gene matches. Looked up from germline, CDR1 is MNHEY and CDR2 is SMNVEV (reference sequence). The CDR3 has 15 amino acids.

Ten or more counts support this clonotype. This chain connects TRBV7-9 to TRBJ2-1, with TRBD2 identical over 10 bases. Germline V gives CDR1 SEHNR, CDR2 FQNEAQ (reference sequence). V lost 7 bases and J lost 0; bases outside the gene matches: 9. The CDR3 spans 17 residues. CDR3 in DNA: TGTGCCAGCACCCCTATGAGCGGGAGGGCCTCCTACAATGAGCAGTTCTTC. Its protein is CASTPMSGRASYNEQFF.

This CDR3 is CASRGEAQNTEAFF. In DNA form, the CDR3 reads TGTGCCAGCAGGGGGGAGGCTCAGAACACTGAAGCTTTCTTT. V is TRBV6-1 and J is TRBJ1-1; D is possibly TRBD1 (5 bases). Germline assignment: CDR1 MNHNS and CDR2 SASEGT. The V gene lost 6 bases and the J gene lost 1 base, with 12 bases spanning the gap. The CDR3 length is 14 residues.

The gene calls are TRBV6-1 and TRBJ1-1; 11 bases map to TRBD1. This CDR3 comprises 14 residues. From germline, CDR1 is MNHNS and CDR2 SASEGT. With 0 bases clipped from V and 11 bases from J, the junction kept 5 bases outside the gene matches. The CDR3 sequence is CASSEAWTGGEAFF. CDR3 nucleotide sequence: TGTGCCAGCAGTGAAGCCTGGACAGGGGGCGAGGCTTTCTTT.

The rearrangement links TRBV6-1 to TRBJ2-2, with D tentatively TRBD1 (6 bases). CDR1 is MNHNS, CDR2 SASEGT, per germline. There are 15 residues in the CDR3. Trimming removed 8 bases from V and 8 bases from J, with 21 bases in between. The CDR3 DNA is TGTGCCAGCTCCCCTCAGGGGCGTTCCGCGGGGGAGCTGTTTTTT. Translating it yields CASSPQGRSAGELFF.

V usage is TRBV27 and J usage is TRBJ2-1, with D tentatively TRBD1 (5 bases). V was trimmed by 8 bases and J by 8 bases, leaving 16 bases between them. CDR1 is MNHEY and CDR2 is SMNVEV in the germline V gene (reference sequence). The CDR3 has 13 amino acids. CDR3 residues: CASRQWKGDEQFF. The CDR3 bases are TGTGCCAGCCGACAGTGGAAAGGGGATGAGCAGTTCTTC.

The gene calls are TRBV29-1 and TRBJ2-1; TRBD1 matches at 9 bases. The germline V gene has CDR1 SQVTM and CDR2 ANQGSEA. This CDR3 is built from 15 residues. Trimming removed 6 bases from V and 8 bases from J; junction bases left unmatched: 14. In DNA form, the CDR3 reads TGCAGCGTAGATGTCTCCGGGACAGGGTATCATGAGCAGTTCTTC. Amino acids: CSVDVSGTGYHEQFF.

The chain recombines TRBV4-2 with TRBJ2-7, with D perhaps assigned TRBD1 or TRBD2 (6 bases each). The germline CDR1 and CDR2 sequences are LGHNA and YNFKEQ. This CDR3 region has 15 residues. V shed 0 bases and J shed 5 bases, with 14 bases lying between them. CDR3 in DNA: TGTGCCAGCAGCCAAGAAGGGGGGAGAAGTCACGAGCAGTACTTC. Translating gives CASSQEGGRSHEQYF.

V usage is TRBV20-1 and J usage is TRBJ2-5; D might be TRBD1 or TRBD2, each matching 5 bases. Germline assignment: CDR1 DFQATT and CDR2 SNEGSKA (reference sequence). The CDR3 is 14 residues long. Trimming removed 5 bases from V and 1 base from J, with 14 bases in between. This CDR3 is CSAEDGTLQETQYF. CDR3 nucleotide sequence: TGCAGTGCTGAAGACGGGACCCTCCAAGAGACCCAGTACTTC.

The chain links TRBV4-3 to TRBJ2-2; D possibly uses TRBD1 or TRBD2 (5 bases each). V gave up 4 bases and J gave up 0 bases, with 9 bases separating them. The V gene's germline CDR1 is LGHNA and CDR2 YSLEER. CDR3 size: 15 residues. In nucleotides, the CDR3 is TGCGCCAGCAGCCGGGGACCGGCGAACACCGGGGAGCTGTTTTTT. Translated: CASSRGPANTGELFF.